One sample yielded the 5 T cell receptor beta chains listed below, sequenced in a study of blood T cells in healthy people across ages. A second PCR of 7 to 11 cycles used a sample-barcoded 5' primer and a J-beta primer mix. TCRdb itself ran the 5' RACE reads through MiXCR, one entry per CDR3 protein. The sample has hundreds of thousands of distinct CDR3 sequences; more than 20% are singletons. This same sample was also taken into another study, of T cells of mothers and their children.

Material for sequencing was blood. The receptors were sampled from a boy younger than 18 in good health.

A few counts support this clonotype. V usage is TRBV4-3 and J usage is TRBJ2-5, with D uncertain. Trimming removed 1 base at V and 3 bases at J, with 21 bases between. CDR1 LGHNA and CDR2 YSLEER come from the germline V gene. The CDR3 covers 18 residues. CDR3 in DNA: TGCGCCAGCAGCCAAGTCACCCCATTTAGGCCGAGCGAAGAGACCCAGTACTTC. It codes for CASSQVTPFRPSEETQYF.

This clonotype turned up a few times. The V gene is TRBV4-2, the J gene TRBJ2-4; TRBD2 aligns across 10 bases. The CDR3 loop spans 19 amino acids. V dropped 0 bases and J dropped 3; count of bases not matched to a gene: 11. The germline V gene encodes CDR1 LGHNA and CDR2 YNFKEQ. In DNA, the CDR3 is TGTGCCAGCAGCCAAGATTTACTAGCGGGAACGTTCGGCAAAAACATTCAGTACTTC. This translates into CASSQDLLAGTFGKNIQYF.

This clonotype has a handful of counts. At one of its ends the junction is not consistent with the germline gene, which may arise from a read error. J is TRBJ1-5 and V is TRBV5-6; D is ambiguous. CDR3 length equals 15 residues. The V gene's germline CDR1 is SGHDT and CDR2 YYEEEE. The CDR3 protein is CASSLSLDGYQPQHF. The CDR3 bases are TGTGCCAGCAGCTTGTCGCTGGACGGGTATCAGCCCCAACATTTT.

The rearrangement uses TRBV20-1 and TRBJ2-7; tentatively, D is TRBD2 (6 bases). The V and J ends lost 3 bases and 2 bases respectively, with 17 bases between them. CDR1 and CDR2 from the germline V gene are DFQATT and SNEGSKA (reference sequence). The CDR3 is 15 residues long. The CDR3 DNA reads TGCAGTGCTAGCATTCGGGGGACGCCCACCTACGAGCAGTACTTC. Protein sequence: CSASIRGTPTYEQYF.

This chain connects TRBV20-1 to TRBJ2-7; 10 nucleotides align to TRBD2. The J segment lost 3 bases and the V segment lost 3 bases, leaving 17 bases of the junction unmatched. Germline V lookup: CDR1 DFQATT, CDR2 SNEGSKA (reference sequence). This CDR3 spans 18 amino acids. Here the CDR3 reads CSARDRGSLAGVGYEQYF. CDR3 sequence (DNA): TGCAGTGCTAGGGATCGAGGATCTCTAGCGGGAGTAGGCTACGAGCAGTACTTC.